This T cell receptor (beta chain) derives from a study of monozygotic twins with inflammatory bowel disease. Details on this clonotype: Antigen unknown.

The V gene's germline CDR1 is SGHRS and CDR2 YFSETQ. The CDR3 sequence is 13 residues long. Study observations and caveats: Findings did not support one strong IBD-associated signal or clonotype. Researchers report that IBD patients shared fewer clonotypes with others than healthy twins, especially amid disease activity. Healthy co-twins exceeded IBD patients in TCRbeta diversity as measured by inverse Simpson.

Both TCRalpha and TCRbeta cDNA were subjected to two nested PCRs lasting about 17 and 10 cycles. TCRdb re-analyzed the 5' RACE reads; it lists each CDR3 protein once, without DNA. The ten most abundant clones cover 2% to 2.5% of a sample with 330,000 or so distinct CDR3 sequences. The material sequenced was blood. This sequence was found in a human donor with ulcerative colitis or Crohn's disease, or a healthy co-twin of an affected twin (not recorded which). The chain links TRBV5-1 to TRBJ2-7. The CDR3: CASSNDGNYEQYF.